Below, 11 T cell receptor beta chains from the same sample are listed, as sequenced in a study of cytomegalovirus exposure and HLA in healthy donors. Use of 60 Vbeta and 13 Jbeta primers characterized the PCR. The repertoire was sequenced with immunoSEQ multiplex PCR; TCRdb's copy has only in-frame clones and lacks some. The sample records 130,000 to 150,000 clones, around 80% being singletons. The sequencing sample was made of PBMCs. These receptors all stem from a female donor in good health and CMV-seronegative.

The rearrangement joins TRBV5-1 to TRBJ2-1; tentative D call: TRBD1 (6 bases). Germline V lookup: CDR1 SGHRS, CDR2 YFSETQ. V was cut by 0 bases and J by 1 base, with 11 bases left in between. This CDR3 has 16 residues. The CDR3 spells CASSLAPGQSYNEQFF. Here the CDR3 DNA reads TGCGCCAGCAGCTTGGCCCCGGGACAATCCTACAATGAGCAGTTCTTC.

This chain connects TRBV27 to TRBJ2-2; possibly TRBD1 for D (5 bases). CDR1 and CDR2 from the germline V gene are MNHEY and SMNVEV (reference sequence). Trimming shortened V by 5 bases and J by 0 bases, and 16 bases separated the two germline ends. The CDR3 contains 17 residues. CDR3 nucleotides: TGTGCCAGCAGTCCGTTTGGGCAGGGCCCGAACACCGGGGAGCTGTTTTTT. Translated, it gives CASSPFGQGPNTGELFF.

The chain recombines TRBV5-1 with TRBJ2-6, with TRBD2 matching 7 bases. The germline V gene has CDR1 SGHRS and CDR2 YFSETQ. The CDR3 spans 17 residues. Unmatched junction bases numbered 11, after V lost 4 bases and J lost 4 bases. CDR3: CASSLSGTPPGANVLTF. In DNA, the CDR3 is TGCGCCAGCAGCCTGAGCGGGACGCCCCCCGGGGCCAACGTCCTGACTTTC.

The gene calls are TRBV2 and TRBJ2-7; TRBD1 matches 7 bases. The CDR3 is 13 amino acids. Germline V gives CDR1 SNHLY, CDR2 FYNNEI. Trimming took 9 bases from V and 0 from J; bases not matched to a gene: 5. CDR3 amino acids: CARGTDHSYEQYF. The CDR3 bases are TGTGCCAGGGGGACAGATCACTCCTACGAGCAGTACTTC.

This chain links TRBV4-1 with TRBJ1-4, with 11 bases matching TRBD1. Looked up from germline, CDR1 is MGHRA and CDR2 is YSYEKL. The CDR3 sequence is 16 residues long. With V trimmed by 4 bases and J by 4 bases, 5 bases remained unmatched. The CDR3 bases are TGCGCCAGCAGCCCCTCAGGGACAGGGGGTAATGAAAAACTGTTTTTT. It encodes CASSPSGTGGNEKLFF.

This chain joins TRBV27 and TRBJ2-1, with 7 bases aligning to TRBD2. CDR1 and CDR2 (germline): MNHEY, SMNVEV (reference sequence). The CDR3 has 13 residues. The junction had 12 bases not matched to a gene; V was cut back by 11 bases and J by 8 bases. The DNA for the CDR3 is TGTGCCTCGGGGGGAATCGGGAGCGATGAGCAGTTCTTC. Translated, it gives CASGGIGSDEQFF.

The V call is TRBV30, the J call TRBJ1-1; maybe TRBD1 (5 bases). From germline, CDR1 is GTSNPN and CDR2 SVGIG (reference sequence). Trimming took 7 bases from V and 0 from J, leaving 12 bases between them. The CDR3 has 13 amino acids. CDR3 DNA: TGTGCCTATGATAGGGGTTTGAACACTGAAGCTTTCTTT. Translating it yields CAYDRGLNTEAFF.

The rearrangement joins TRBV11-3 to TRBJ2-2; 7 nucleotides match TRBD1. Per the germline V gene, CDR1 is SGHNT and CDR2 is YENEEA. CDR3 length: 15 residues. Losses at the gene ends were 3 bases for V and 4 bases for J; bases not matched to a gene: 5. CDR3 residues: CASSFDQGVTGELFF. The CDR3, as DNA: TGTGCCAGCAGCTTTGATCAGGGGGTCACCGGGGAGCTGTTTTTT.

The CDR3 DNA reads as TGTGCCAGCAGCAAGGGGAAGCCACTCTCTGGAAACACCATATATTTT. Protein sequence: CASSKGKPLSGNTIYF. The chain is built from TRBV11-2 and TRBJ1-3; maybe TRBD1 (5 bases). Between the trimmed V and J ends, which lost 5 bases and 0 bases, there was a span of 14 bases. The germline gives CDR1 SGHAT, CDR2 FQNNGV. CDR3 length: 16 residues.

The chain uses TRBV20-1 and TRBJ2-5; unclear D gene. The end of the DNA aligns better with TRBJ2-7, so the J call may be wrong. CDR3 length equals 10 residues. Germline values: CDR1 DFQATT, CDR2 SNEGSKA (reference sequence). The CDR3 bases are TGCAGTGCTAAACTGGGCGAGCAGTACTTC. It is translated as CSAKLGEQYF.

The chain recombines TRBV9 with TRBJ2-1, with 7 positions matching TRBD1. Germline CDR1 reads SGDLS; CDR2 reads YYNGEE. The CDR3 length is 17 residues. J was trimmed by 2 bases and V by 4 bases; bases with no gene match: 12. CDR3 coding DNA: TGTGCCAGCAGCCCAGGAACGAGAGGGGGCGCCTACAATGAGCAGTTCTTC. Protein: CASSPGTRGGAYNEQFF. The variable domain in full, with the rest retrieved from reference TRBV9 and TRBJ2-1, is DSGVTQTPKHLITATGQRVTLRCSPRSGDLSVYWYQQSLDQGLQFLIQYYNGEERAKGNILERFSAQQFPDLHSELNLSSLELGDSALYFCASSPGTRGGAYNEQFFGPGTRLTVL.